A single sample is the source of the 29 T cell receptor beta chains below, sequenced in a study of identical twins (dated by TCRdb to 2016 to 2017). The receptor library was made with 5' RACE. Sequencing relied on an Illumina HiSeq 2000. The public reads were run again by TCRdb, first through fastp at Q25 and then through MiXCR, and only productive beta chains were kept. Records with the same CDR3 protein are collapsed into one entry carrying the most frequent genes and DNA. This sample gives about 690,000 distinct CDR3 sequences in total; 20% to 25% of them show up just once. Clones ranked in the top ten supply roughly 4.3% of the sample. The same sample was also studied in work on T cells expressing NK-cell markers.

Material for sequencing was PBMCs. The receptors were gathered from a young woman in good health.

This clonotype turned up a few times. The chain employs TRBV6-1 and TRBJ2-7, with D uncertain. Trimming cost V 8 bases and J 7 bases, with 21 bases left between them. CDR3 length equals 14 residues. Germline assignment: CDR1 MNHNS and CDR2 SASEGT. CDR3 nucleotides: TGTGCCAGCGAGGACGGAATCACCTACGATGAGCAGTACTTC. Its protein is CASEDGITYDEQYF.

This clonotype has ten or more counts. This chain uses TRBV5-1 with TRBJ1-2, with 7 bases lining up with TRBD1. Germline loops: CDR1 SGHRS, CDR2 YFSETQ. V shed 4 bases, J shed 8 bases, and the junction held 8 bases outside the gene matches. CDR3 length equals 13 residues. The CDR3 sequence: CASSENRGTGYTF. DNA for the CDR3: TGCGCCAGCAGCGAGAACAGGGGCACGGGCTACACCTTC.

This chain links TRBV6-1 with TRBJ2-3; a possible D gene is TRBD2 (5 bases). Trimming removed 6 bases from V and 1 base from J, with 14 bases in between. From germline, CDR1 is MNHNS and CDR2 SASEGT. The CDR3 extends over 15 amino acids. CDR3 in DNA: TGTGCCAGCAGCCCCACACTAGTGGGCACAGATACGCAGTATTTT. It specifies CASSPTLVGTDTQYF.

The gene calls are TRBV7-2 and TRBJ2-3; TRBD2 agrees at 8 bases. CDR3 length: 16 amino acids. From germline, CDR1 is SGHTA and CDR2 FQGNSA. J gave up 4 bases and V 4 bases, and 10 bases lay outside the gene matches. The CDR3 here is CASSWTGTSEADTQYF. The DNA of the CDR3 is TGTGCCAGCAGCTGGACCGGGACTAGTGAAGCAGATACGCAGTATTTT.

In its sample, this clonotype was seen a few times. This chain uses TRBV24-1 with TRBJ2-1, with D perhaps matching TRBD1 (5 bases). CDR3 length: 15 residues. Germline CDR1 KGHDR, CDR2 SFDVKD. Deletions cut 2 bases from V and 7 bases from J, with 14 bases between. The CDR3 region is CATSDSRVGENEQFF. CDR3 in DNA: TGTGCCACCAGTGATTCTCGTGTAGGGGAAAATGAGCAGTTCTTC.

This chain connects TRBV12-5 to TRBJ2-3, with 10 bases fitting TRBD2. The CDR3 contains 15 residues. With V trimmed by 4 bases and J by 7 bases, 8 bases remained unmatched. Per germline, CDR1 LGHNT and CDR2 FRNRAP. The CDR3 reads CASGSSLAGVYTQYF. CDR3 nucleotide sequence: TGTGCTAGTGGTTCTAGCCTAGCGGGGGTGTATACGCAGTATTTT.

To note about this clonotype: Since the CDR3 does not end with the conserved phenylalanine or tryptophan, this likely comes from a read error. This chain connects TRBV12-3 or TRBV12-4 to TRBJ1-1; no firm D call. The CDR3 contains 14 residues. Trimming left V 8 bases short and J 1 base short, with 14 bases between. The CDR3 DNA reads as TGTGCCAGCCGAAACCCCGCCAGGAACACTGAAGCTTTCCTT. This translates into CASRNPARNTEAFL.

A few counts support this clonotype. The J gene is TRBJ2-7, the V gene TRBV15; 9 nucleotides agree with TRBD1. Germline values: CDR1 LNHNV, CDR2 YYDKDF (reference sequence). Germline trimming cut 5 bases from V and 3 bases from J; bases unmatched to any gene: 8. CDR3 length: 15 residues. The CDR3 loop reads CATSYRTGEYYEQYF. The CDR3 DNA is TGTGCCACCAGCTACCGGACAGGGGAATACTACGAGCAGTACTTC.

There are many counts of this clonotype. This chain connects TRBV6-1 to TRBJ1-1, with a weak D call TRBD1 (5 bases). The germline V and J ends were trimmed by 4 bases and 0 bases, with 12 bases remaining between them. Germline lookup yields CDR1 MNHNS and CDR2 SASEGT. CDR3 length: 15 amino acids. CDR3 sequence: CASSGVGLMNTEAFF. In nucleotides, the CDR3 is TGTGCCAGCAGTGGGGTGGGGCTGATGAACACTGAAGCTTTCTTT.

This clonotype was seen only a few times. The gene calls are TRBV5-5 and TRBJ2-7; D ambiguous. V was trimmed by 4 bases and J by 2 bases, leaving 16 bases between them. In germline, CDR1 is SGHKS, CDR2 YYEKEE (reference sequence). The CDR3 runs to 15 residues. CDR3 coding DNA: TGTGCCAGCAGCCCTATCTCGGCCCAAACCTACGAGCAGTACTTC. Encoded protein: CASSPISAQTYEQYF.

The sample holds a few counts of this clonotype. The chain combines TRBV6-1 with TRBJ2-1, with 9 bases aligning to TRBD1. The germline gives CDR1 MNHNS, CDR2 SASEGT. This CDR3 contains 16 residues. J was trimmed by 7 bases and V by 5 bases; bases with no gene match: 12. The CDR3 sequence is CASSPWDRAFENEQFF. In DNA, the CDR3 is TGTGCCAGCAGTCCCTGGGACAGGGCGTTTGAGAATGAGCAGTTCTTC.

This clonotype was seen at least ten times. The chain couples TRBV20-1 to TRBJ2-5; possible D gene TRBD2, 6 bases. The CDR3 runs to 13 residues. With 4 bases removed from V and 5 bases from J, the gap between germline ends came to 14 bases. From germline, CDR1 is DFQATT and CDR2 SNEGSKA (reference sequence). This chain's CDR3 is CSANRGGMETQYF. The DNA for the CDR3 is TGCAGTGCTAACCGGGGCGGGATGGAGACCCAGTACTTC.

This chain uses TRBV5-1 with TRBJ1-1; perhaps TRBD1 as D (5 bases). Trimming removed 2 bases at V and 5 bases at J, with 10 bases between. This CDR3 contains 13 residues. Germline assignment: CDR1 SGHRS and CDR2 YFSETQ. The CDR3 sequence: CASSLEGRTEAFF. The CDR3 DNA reads as TGCGCCAGCAGCTTAGAGGGGCGGACTGAAGCTTTCTTT.

The chain is built from TRBV6-1 and TRBJ1-1, with 7 bases matching TRBD1. V lost 8 bases, J lost 2 bases, and 8 bases stayed unmatched. The CDR3 covers 14 residues. CDR1 is MNHNS and CDR2 is SASEGT in the germline V gene. In nucleotides, the CDR3 is TGTGCCAGCGGACAGGACATACAAAACACTGAAGCTTTCTTT. Its protein product is CASGQDIQNTEAFF.

The chain has TRBV19 and TRBJ2-1; D uncertain. Germline CDR1 LNHDA, CDR2 SQIVND (reference sequence). V lost 2 bases to trimming and J lost 9 bases, with 8 bases between them. The CDR3 loop spans 12 amino acids. CDR3 bases: TGTGCCAGTAGTATAACTGATCTTGAGCAGTTCTTC. Protein: CASSITDLEQFF.

The chain recombines TRBV20-1 with TRBJ2-1; tentatively, D is TRBD1 (7 bases). The CDR3 contains 16 residues. Looked up from germline, CDR1 is DFQATT and CDR2 is SNEGSKA (reference sequence). Trimming shortened V by 6 bases and J by 1 base, and 19 bases separated the two germline ends. The CDR3 reads CSAARGERVSYNEQFF. In nucleotides, the CDR3 is TGCAGTGCCGCCAGGGGGGAGCGCGTTTCCTACAATGAGCAGTTCTTC.

The V and J genes are TRBV14 and TRBJ2-7; D uncertain. This CDR3 contains 13 residues. Per germline, CDR1 SGHDN and CDR2 FVKESK. V was trimmed by 0 bases and J by 10 bases, leaving 13 bases between them. CDR3 nucleotides: TGTGCCAGCAGCCAAGATCGAGGTTCAGACCAGTACTTC. Its protein product is CASSQDRGSDQYF.

CDR3 protein: CASSPTKITGAAYNEQFF. CDR3 nucleotides: TGCGCCAGCAGCCCTACAAAGATAACAGGGGCCGCCTACAATGAGCAGTTCTTC. The chain combines TRBV5-1 with TRBJ2-1, with 7 bases that match TRBD1. With 4 bases clipped from V and 2 bases from J, the junction kept 15 bases outside the gene matches. The CDR3 is 18 residues long. Germline-derived CDR1 and CDR2 are SGHRS and YFSETQ. The full variable domain, its missing parts supplied by reference TRBV5-1 and TRBJ2-1, is KAGVTQTPRYLIKTRGQQVTLSCSPISGHRSVSWYQQTPGQGLQFLFEYFSETQRNKGNFPGRFSGRQFSNSRSEMNVSTLELGDSALYLCASSPTKITGAAYNEQFFGPGTRLTVL.

The V call is TRBV12-3 or TRBV12-4, the J call TRBJ2-2; D is perhaps TRBD2 (6 bases). The V gene lost 11 bases and the J gene lost 6 bases, with 19 bases spanning the gap. There are 14 residues in the CDR3. In DNA form, the CDR3 reads TGTGCCTCCGGGAGTGGTCTCCTGTCCGGGGAGCTGTTTTTT. Encoded protein: CASGSGLLSGELFF.

The J gene is TRBJ2-5, the V gene TRBV9; weak D call: TRBD1 (5 bases). V was cut by 3 bases and J by 2 bases, with 17 bases left in between. The CDR3 length is 16 residues. Germline CDR1 and CDR2: SGDLS and YYNGEE. Here the CDR3 reads CASSAFQGGRQETQYF. The CDR3 DNA sequence: TGTGCCAGCAGCGCCTTTCAGGGCGGACGGCAAGAGACCCAGTACTTC.

V usage is TRBV5-1 and J usage is TRBJ2-2; 9 nucleotides match TRBD2. Per the germline V gene, CDR1 is SGHRS and CDR2 is YFSETQ. This CDR3 has 17 amino acids. V dropped 4 bases and J dropped 1; count of bases not matched to a gene: 8. CDR3 sequence (DNA): TGCGCCAGCAGCCCGAGCCTGACTAGCGGGAACACCGGGGAGCTGTTTTTT. It specifies CASSPSLTSGNTGELFF.

This clonotype was seen only a few times. The chain joins TRBV5-1 to TRBJ2-1; a possible D gene is TRBD2 (5 bases). V lost 0 bases to trimming and J lost 6 bases, with 10 bases between them. The CDR3 has 14 amino acids. The V gene's germline CDR1 is SGHRS and CDR2 YFSETQ. CDR3 bases: TGCGCCAGCAGCTTGGACCCTGCGGGCAATGAGCAGTTCTTC. Translation: CASSLDPAGNEQFF.

In its sample, this clonotype was seen a few times. This chain connects TRBV5-8 to TRBJ2-7; no firm D call. The CDR3 contains 13 residues. Germline V gives CDR1 SGHTS, CDR2 YDEGEE. Trimming took 10 bases from V and 0 from J, leaving 14 bases between them. CDR3 in amino acids: CAGYITSSYEQYF. CDR3 nucleotides: TGTGCCGGGTACATTACCAGCTCCTACGAGCAGTACTTC.

There are a few counts of this clonotype. The V gene is TRBV10-3, the J gene TRBJ2-1; TRBD2 aligns across 10 bases. This CDR3 has 14 amino acids. Looked up from germline, CDR1 is ENHRY and CDR2 is SYGVKD. With 2 bases clipped from V and 10 bases from J, the junction kept 5 bases outside the gene matches. The CDR3 spells CAISEELAGWEQFF. The CDR3 DNA sequence: TGTGCCATCAGTGAGGAACTAGCGGGATGGGAGCAGTTCTTC.

V and J are TRBV29-1 and TRBJ2-2; D is unresolved. The V and J ends lost 5 bases and 1 base respectively, with 8 bases between them. The CDR3 spans 13 residues. CDR1 is SQVTM, CDR2 ANQGSEA, per germline. CDR3 coding DNA: TGCAGCGTTAAGCACCAGAACACCGGGGAGCTGTTTTTT. Its protein is CSVKHQNTGELFF.

In its sample, this clonotype was seen many times. The chain joins TRBV2 to TRBJ2-7; 12 bases are a match to TRBD2. This CDR3 region has 14 residues. After removal of 6 bases from V and 6 bases from J, the junction contained 6 bases not matched to a gene. Germline assignment: CDR1 SNHLY and CDR2 FYNNEI. CDR3 region: CASRRLAGDSEQYF. CDR3 sequence (DNA): TGTGCCAGCAGACGACTAGCGGGGGATTCCGAGCAGTACTTC.

The chain uses TRBV6-5 and TRBJ2-7, with 7 bases that match TRBD2. This CDR3 is 15 amino acids long. Germline assignment: CDR1 MNHEY and CDR2 SVGAGI. After removal of 0 bases from V and 2 bases from J, the junction contained 4 bases not matched to a gene. CDR3 bases: TGTGCCAGCAGTTACTCTGGGGCGGGGGCCTACGAGCAGTACTTC. Translated, it gives CASSYSGAGAYEQYF.

The chain uses TRBV4-3 and TRBJ2-5, with 10 positions matching TRBD2. This CDR3 region has 19 residues. The trim removed 0 bases at V and 4 bases at J, leaving 14 bases unmatched. Germline values: CDR1 LGHNA, CDR2 YSLEER. In nucleotides, the CDR3 is TGCGCCAGCAGCCAAGATGTTTCCTCTAGCGGGAGATTTGGAGAGACCCAGTACTTC. Amino acids: CASSQDVSSSGRFGETQYF.

Ten or more counts support this clonotype. The V call is TRBV30, the J call TRBJ2-3, with a weak D call TRBD1 (5 bases). From germline, CDR1 is GTSNPN and CDR2 SVGIG (reference sequence). Trimming removed 1 base at V and 3 bases at J, with 8 bases between. This CDR3 has 13 residues. DNA for the CDR3: TGTGCCTGGAGTGAGGGGTCTACAGATACGCAGTATTTT. It is translated as CAWSEGSTDTQYF.